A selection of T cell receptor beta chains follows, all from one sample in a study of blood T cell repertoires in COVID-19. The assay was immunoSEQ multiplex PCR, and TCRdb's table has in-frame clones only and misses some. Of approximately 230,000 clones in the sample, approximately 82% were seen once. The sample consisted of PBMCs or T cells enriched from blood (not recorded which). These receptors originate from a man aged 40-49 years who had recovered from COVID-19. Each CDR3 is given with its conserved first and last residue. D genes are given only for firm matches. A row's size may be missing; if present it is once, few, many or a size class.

DNA: TGTGCCAGCAGCTCGTTTGCGGGGATCACAGATACGCAGTATTTT
CDR3: CASSSFAGITDTQYF
D: .
J: TRBJ2-3
size: .
V: TRBV27

DNA: TGTGCCAGCAGCGCCCGTAGGACAGGGGGTTCGGACGGCTACACCTTC
CDR3: CASSARRTGGSDGYTF
D: TRBD1
J: TRBJ1-2
size: .
V: TRBV7-9

DNA: TGTGCCAGCAGTTTTTCACCCGGACAGGGACGGGGGCAGTACTTC
CDR3: CASSFSPGQGRGQYF
D: TRBD1
J: TRBJ2-7
size: .
V: TRBV27

DNA: TGTGCCAGCAGCTTCGGACGGGGGAGCACTGAAGCTTTCTTT
CDR3: CASSFGRGSTEAFF
D: .
J: TRBJ1-1
size: .
V: TRBV11-2

DNA: TGTGCCAGCAGGGGGAATGGGGAGTCCGGGGAGCTGTTTTTT
CDR3: CASRGNGESGELFF
D: .
J: TRBJ2-2
size: .
V: TRBV2

DNA: TGCAGCGTCCGAATCGACTACTACAATGAGCAGTTCTTC
CDR3: CSVRIDYYNEQFF
D: .
J: TRBJ2-1
size: .
V: TRBV29-1

DNA: TGTGCCACCCGGGACAGGGTCCTTTCTGGGGCCAACGTCCTGACTTTC
CDR3: CATRDRVLSGANVLTF
D: TRBD1
J: TRBJ2-6
size: .
V: TRBV19

DNA: TGTGCCAGCAGCCAAGGGGGCGGCTATGGCTACACCTTC
CDR3: CASSQGGGYGYTF
D: TRBD1
J: TRBJ1-2
size: .
V: TRBV2

DNA: TGTGCCAGCAGTCGGGACTCTAATGAAAAACTGTTTTTT
CDR3: CASSRDSNEKLFF
D: .
J: TRBJ1-4
size: .
V: TRBV7-9

DNA: TGTGCCATCAGTGAGGCGGGACAGAAGAACACTGAAGCTTTCTTT
CDR3: CAISEAGQKNTEAFF
D: TRBD1
J: TRBJ1-1
size: .
V: TRBV10-3

DNA: TGTGCCAGCAGCCTACGGGACAGGGGGGCTTTCTTT
CDR3: CASSLRDRGAFF
D: TRBD1
J: TRBJ1-1
size: .
V: TRBV3-1/TRBV3-2

DNA: TGTGCCAGCAGTTTTCACCGGGGGGAGCTGTTTTTT
CDR3: CASSFHRGELFF
D: .
J: TRBJ2-2
size: .
V: TRBV27

DNA: TGTGCCAGCAGCGTAGTTGGGGGCGTGGGCACAGATACGCAGTATTTT
CDR3: CASSVVGGVGTDTQYF
D: .
J: TRBJ2-3
size: .
V: TRBV9

DNA: TGCAGTGCTAGTCGGCAGGCCCAGCCCCAGCATTTT
CDR3: CSASRQAQPQHF
D: .
J: TRBJ1-5
size: .
V: TRBV20-1

DNA: TGCGCCAGCAGCTTGGTTGCGGGAATGGAGAGGGATACGCAGTATTTT
CDR3: CASSLVAGMERDTQYF
D: .
J: TRBJ2-3
size: .
V: TRBV5-1

DNA: TGTGCCAGCTCATCGGAGAACTATGGCTACACCTTC
CDR3: CASSSENYGYTF
D: .
J: TRBJ1-2
size: .
V: TRBV7-9

DNA: TGTGCCAGCAACGAAGCGGGACTCAATGCTCCTGAAGCTTTCTTT
CDR3: CASNEAGLNAPEAFF
D: .
J: TRBJ1-1
size: .
V: TRBV7-2

DNA: TGCGCCAGCAGCTTGTATAATCGGAATGAGCAGTTCTTC
CDR3: CASSLYNRNEQFF
D: .
J: TRBJ2-1
size: .
V: TRBV5-1

DNA: TGTGCCACCCGGGACTTGACAGGGCGGTCGGGGGCTTTCTTT
CDR3: CATRDLTGRSGAFF
D: TRBD1
J: TRBJ1-1
size: many
V: TRBV2

DNA: TGTGCCAGCGGCCAGCGGGGGGGTTGGGATACGCAGTATTTT
CDR3: CASGQRGGWDTQYF
D: TRBD2
J: TRBJ2-3
size: .
V: TRBV5-4

DNA: TGTGCCAGCAGGACACAGGGCTACGAGCAGTACTTC
CDR3: CASRTQGYEQYF
D: .
J: TRBJ2-7
size: .
V: TRBV6-5

DNA: TGTGCCTGGAGTGGCGGGAGAGGGGCTTACCAAGAGACCCAGTACTTC
CDR3: CAWSGGRGAYQETQYF
D: TRBD2
J: TRBJ2-5
size: few
V: TRBV30

DNA: TGTGCCAGCAGTTTAACAGAATCGTACGACACTGAAGCTTTCTTT
CDR3: CASSLTESYDTEAFF
D: .
J: TRBJ1-1
size: .
V: TRBV28

DNA: TGTGCCAGCAGCTTAAGGCAGGGGGCTGGCTACACCTTC
CDR3: CASSLRQGAGYTF
D: TRBD1
J: TRBJ1-2
size: .
V: TRBV7-3

DNA: TGTGCCATCAGGGAGGAGGGTCAGCCCCAGTATTTT
CDR3: CAIREEGQPQYF
D: .
J: TRBJ2-3
size: once
V: TRBV10-3

DNA: TGTGCCAGCAGCTGGGACAACATCTACGAGCAGTACTTC
CDR3: CASSWDNIYEQYF
D: .
J: TRBJ2-7
size: .
V: TRBV5-4

DNA: TGTGCCAGTAGTCCGGGAATGCAGGGGGCTTCTAACTATGGCTACACCTTC
CDR3: CASSPGMQGASNYGYTF
D: TRBD1
J: TRBJ1-2
size: .
V: TRBV19

DNA: TGTGCCAGCAGCATGGACAGGGCAACTGAAGCTTTCTTT
CDR3: CASSMDRATEAFF
D: .
J: TRBJ1-1
size: .
V: TRBV21-1

DNA: TGTGCCATCAGTGAGTCAGGGTTTTTCAGGGGGAACACCTTC
CDR3: CAISESGFFRGNTF
D: TRBD1
J: TRBJ1-2
size: .
V: TRBV10-3

DNA: TGTGCCAGCAGCTTGTTAGGGAGCTCCTACAATGAGCAGTTCTTC
CDR3: CASSLLGSSYNEQFF
D: .
J: TRBJ2-1
size: few
V: TRBV11-3

DNA: TGTGCCAGCAGCCAAGAGAGAGGTCGAGATACGCAGTATTTT
CDR3: CASSQERGRDTQYF
D: .
J: TRBJ2-3
size: .
V: TRBV3-1/TRBV3-2

DNA: TGCGCCAGCAGCTTGGTGGGGGCGAATAATTCACCCCTCCACTTT
CDR3: CASSLVGANNSPLHF
D: .
J: TRBJ1-6
size: .
V: TRBV5-1

DNA: TGTGCCAGCAGCGTAAGCGGGGGAACCTACGAGCAGTACTTC
CDR3: CASSVSGGTYEQYF
D: TRBD2
J: TRBJ2-7
size: .
V: TRBV9

DNA: TGTGCCAGCAGCGAAGCCGGGACAGGAACCTCCTATGGCTACACCTTC
CDR3: CASSEAGTGTSYGYTF
D: TRBD1
J: TRBJ1-2
size: .
V: TRBV28

DNA: TGTGCCAGCAGCCGACAGTCCAATCAGCCCCAGCATTTT
CDR3: CASSRQSNQPQHF
D: .
J: TRBJ1-5
size: .
V: TRBV7-2

DNA: TGTGCCAGCAGCGTGACCGGGACAGGGGGCCGCGGGAGCGTCAATGAGCAGTTCTTC
CDR3: CASSVTGTGGRGSVNEQFF
D: TRBD1
J: TRBJ2-1
size: .
V: TRBV9

DNA: TGCAGCGTTGCGACTGGCCATGGTGGCGAGCAGTACTTC
CDR3: CSVATGHGGEQYF
D: .
J: TRBJ2-7
size: .
V: TRBV29-1

DNA: TGTGCCAGCACCCTGGGGCCGGGGAGGGGCTATGGCTACACCTTC
CDR3: CASTLGPGRGYGYTF
D: .
J: TRBJ1-2
size: .
V: TRBV28

DNA: TGTGCCAGCAGCTTGTATAGGTCGGAAGCCTCGATTCGGAGTGGCTACACCTTC
CDR3: CASSLYRSEASIRSGYTF
D: .
J: TRBJ1-2
size: .
V: TRBV5-5

DNA: TGTGCCAGCAGCGATTACAGGAACACTGAAGCTTTCTTT
CDR3: CASSDYRNTEAFF
D: .
J: TRBJ1-1
size: .
V: TRBV9

DNA: TGTGCCAGCAGCCCTATCTGGGGGCCCAATCAGCCCCAGCATTTT
CDR3: CASSPIWGPNQPQHF
D: .
J: TRBJ1-5
size: .
V: TRBV7-6

DNA: TGTGCCAGCAGTGCAAACAGCCAAGAGACCCAGTACTTC
CDR3: CASSANSQETQYF
D: .
J: TRBJ2-5
size: .
V: TRBV2

DNA: TGTGCCAGCGGAAGACTAGCAGGACAAGGTGAGCAGTTCTTC
CDR3: CASGRLAGQGEQFF
D: TRBD2
J: TRBJ2-1
size: .
V: TRBV7-8

DNA: TGTGCCAGCAGCCGCTACCGGGACAGGGACGAAAAACTGTTTTTT
CDR3: CASSRYRDRDEKLFF
D: TRBD1
J: TRBJ1-4
size: .
V: TRBV6-5

DNA: TGTGCCATCAGTGAACAGGGCAAAGACAATGAGCAGTTCTTC
CDR3: CAISEQGKDNEQFF
D: .
J: TRBJ2-1
size: .
V: TRBV10-3

DNA: TGTGCCAGCAGTTTGGGGGGATCCCTGCTGTTTTTT
CDR3: CASSLGGSLLFF
D: .
J: TRBJ2-2
size: .
V: TRBV28

DNA: TGTGCCAGCAGTCAACAACAGGGTTATGGCTACACCTTC
CDR3: CASSQQQGYGYTF
D: .
J: TRBJ1-2
size: .
V: TRBV11-2

DNA: TGTGCCAGCTCACCAGGACAGGGCGACACAGATACGCAGTATTTT
CDR3: CASSPGQGDTDTQYF
D: TRBD1
J: TRBJ2-3
size: .
V: TRBV18

DNA: TGTGCCAGCAGTGTTACAGGACAGGGTGAAGCTTTCTTT
CDR3: CASSVTGQGEAFF
D: TRBD1
J: TRBJ1-1
size: once
V: TRBV25-1

DNA: TGCGCCAGCAGCCATAGGACAGGGGGAGGGGAAAAACTGTTTTTT
CDR3: CASSHRTGGGEKLFF
D: TRBD1
J: TRBJ1-4
size: .
V: TRBV4-3

DNA: TGTGCCACCAGTGATACCTTTAGACTAGCGAACACCGGGGAGCTGTTTTTT
CDR3: CATSDTFRLANTGELFF
D: .
J: TRBJ2-2
size: .
V: TRBV24-1

DNA: TGTGCCAGCAGCCAACGGACAGGGGGCGCGGATCAGCCCCAGCATTTT
CDR3: CASSQRTGGADQPQHF
D: TRBD1
J: TRBJ1-5
size: .
V: TRBV3-1/TRBV3-2

DNA: TGTGCCTACGGGGGGTCCGGGACTAGCGGATTAAATGAGCAGTTCTTC
CDR3: CAYGGSGTSGLNEQFF
D: TRBD2
J: TRBJ2-1
size: few
V: TRBV5-4

DNA: TGTGCCAGCAGCTCGGGACAGGGGGCGCAGGGTCAGCAGTTCTTC
CDR3: CASSSGQGAQGQQFF
D: TRBD1
J: TRBJ2-1
size: once
V: TRBV11-3

DNA: TGTGCCAGCAGCTTGTTCGGAGGGACCAATTCACCCCTCCACTTT
CDR3: CASSLFGGTNSPLHF
D: .
J: TRBJ1-6
size: .
V: TRBV5-6

DNA: TGTGCCAGCAGCCTGCGACGGGAAAATGGCTACACCTTC
CDR3: CASSLRRENGYTF
D: .
J: TRBJ1-2
size: .
V: TRBV7-2

DNA: TGTGCCAGCAGTCCTGCGGGACAGGGAGGGTACGAGCAGTACTTC
CDR3: CASSPAGQGGYEQYF
D: TRBD1
J: TRBJ2-7
size: .
V: TRBV28